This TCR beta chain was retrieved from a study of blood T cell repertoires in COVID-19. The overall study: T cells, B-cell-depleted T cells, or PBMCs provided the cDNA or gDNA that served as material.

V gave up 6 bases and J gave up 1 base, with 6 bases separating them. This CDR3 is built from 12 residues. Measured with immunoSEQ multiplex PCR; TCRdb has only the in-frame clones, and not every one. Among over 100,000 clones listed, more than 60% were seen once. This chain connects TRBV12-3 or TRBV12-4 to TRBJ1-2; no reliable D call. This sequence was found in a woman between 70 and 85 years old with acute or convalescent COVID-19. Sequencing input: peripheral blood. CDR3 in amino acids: CASRTNNYGYTF. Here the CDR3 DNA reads TGTGCCAGCAGGACTAATAACTATGGCTACACCTTC.